A selection of T cell receptor beta chains follows, all from one sample in a study of cytomegalovirus exposure and HLA in healthy donors. Clones were sequenced by immunoSEQ multiplex PCR, and TCRdb holds only the in-frame ones, with some missing. The profile shows about 140,000 clones, roughly 83% of them singletons. Sequencing was carried out using PBMCs. Receptors were obtained from a man aged 40-55 years in good health and CMV-seropositive. The conserved cysteine and the conserved F or W are not part of the CDR3 here. The order of the fields is V gene, J gene, CDR3 protein.

V gene: TRBV18
J gene: TRBJ2-7
CDR3 protein: ASSPPTKTYEQY

V gene: TRBV7-3
J gene: TRBJ2-5
CDR3 protein: ASSPWDKQETQY

V gene: TRBV7-2
J gene: TRBJ2-3
CDR3 protein: ASSSYTDTQY

V gene: TRBV5-1
J gene: TRBJ2-3
CDR3 protein: ASSASGFGDTQY

V gene: TRBV10-1
J gene: -
CDR3 protein: ASSPGVGPYEQY

V gene: TRBV7-9
J gene: TRBJ2-1
CDR3 protein: ASSLEGGSSYNEQF

V gene: TRBV9
J gene: TRBJ1-3
CDR3 protein: ASSVDMGTYSGNTIY

V gene: TRBV30
J gene: TRBJ1-1
CDR3 protein: AWSVLGQGYTEAF

V gene: TRBV5-1
J gene: TRBJ2-2
CDR3 protein: ASSFQGQGTGELF

V gene: TRBV11-3
J gene: TRBJ1-6
CDR3 protein: ASSSDRREFALH

V gene: TRBV7-9
J gene: TRBJ2-7
CDR3 protein: ASSLGQEYTYEQY

V gene: TRBV4-3
J gene: TRBJ2-7
CDR3 protein: ASSQFGGAYEQY

V gene: TRBV27
J gene: TRBJ2-5
CDR3 protein: ASSPLGLGTGGRETQY

V gene: TRBV4-1
J gene: TRBJ2-2
CDR3 protein: ASSPLPGTGWTGELF

V gene: TRBV7-3
J gene: TRBJ2-1
CDR3 protein: ASSPQRGTYNEQF

V gene: TRBV30
J gene: TRBJ2-7
CDR3 protein: AWGLAGIRSYEQY

V gene: TRBV7-2
J gene: TRBJ2-7
CDR3 protein: ASRGQGPGEQY

V gene: TRBV19
J gene: TRBJ2-4
CDR3 protein: ASSPGTPGEHQY

V gene: TRBV6-6
J gene: TRBJ1-5
CDR3 protein: ASRGTGDQPQH

V gene: TRBV6-4
J gene: TRBJ2-3
CDR3 protein: ASSDGTSSTDTQY

V gene: TRBV27
J gene: TRBJ2-7
CDR3 protein: ASSSDRDRGPKQY

V gene: TRBV30
J gene: TRBJ1-6
CDR3 protein: ASPRNSRGSPLH

V gene: TRBV4-2
J gene: TRBJ2-1
CDR3 protein: ASSQEGNSELASSYNEQF

V gene: TRBV5-1
J gene: TRBJ2-5
CDR3 protein: ASSPRAGGQETQY

V gene: TRBV7-9
J gene: TRBJ2-1
CDR3 protein: ASSDRGPSYNEQF

V gene: TRBV7-3
J gene: TRBJ2-3
CDR3 protein: ASSKGPGGRSADTQY

V gene: TRBV2
J gene: TRBJ2-3
CDR3 protein: ASSERQAKDTQY

V gene: TRBV19
J gene: TRBJ2-7
CDR3 protein: ASRSSDGGHEQY